The clone carrying this T cell receptor beta chain was detected ten times or more. The sample originates from a study of Graves' ophthalmopathy and Graves' hyperthyroidism. For repertoire sequencing, the TCR beta CDR3 regions were amplified from RNA transcripts. HTBI primers primed a first-round RT-PCR, and a second-round multiplex PCR followed. TCRdb used MiXCR to reprocess the multiplex PCR reads, holding one entry per CDR3 protein. The table has a few hundred thousand distinct CDR3 sequences, roughly 15% seen once. This TCR came from a woman aged 18-35 years with stable Graves' hyperthyroidism. The source material was peripheral blood.

CDR3 bases: TGTGCCAGCAGCTTAAGGCAGGGGGCCACTGAAGCTTTCTTT. Encoded protein: CASSLRQGATEAFF. The V and J genes are TRBV7-2 and TRBJ1-1; 8 nucleotides match TRBD1. Per germline, CDR1 SGHTA and CDR2 FQGNSA. CDR3 length equals 14 residues. Trimming cost V 2 bases and J 4 bases; bases outside gene matches: 3.